This entry is about one T cell receptor (beta chain). Profiled with immunoSEQ multiplex PCR; TCRdb holds only in-frame clones, not every one. The sample holds about 81,000 clones, just over 90% seen once. CDR3 length: 16 residues. CDR1 and CDR2 from the germline V gene are SGDLS and YYNGEE. Trimming cost V 7 bases and J 1 base; bases outside gene matches: 12. The sample is drawn from a study of OX40 agonist ivuxolimab in advanced cancers. Sequenced material: CD4+ or CD8+ T cells sorted from blood, taken in a trial of the OX40 agonist ivuxolimab. The rearrangement joins TRBV9 to TRBJ2-7; 9 nucleotides match TRBD1. This TCR was recovered from an adult with an advanced solid tumor such as melanoma, head and neck, liver or kidney cancer. CDR3 residues: CASAGDTTGGSYEQYF. For the CDR3, the DNA is TGTGCCAGCGCGGGGGATACGACAGGGGGTTCCTACGAGCAGTACTTC.